What follows describes a single T cell receptor beta chain. This entry comes from a study of blood T cell repertoires in COVID-19. The wider study: COVID-19 samples from acute and convalescent phases originated in the United States, Italy and Spain. PBMCs, B-cell-depleted T cells, or T cells were the source of the cDNA or gDNA that made up the material.

Trimming stripped 3 bases from V and 8 bases from J, with 26 bases between. This CDR3 region has 18 residues. Germline CDR1 reads MDHEN; CDR2 reads SYDVKM. The assay was immunoSEQ multiplex PCR, and TCRdb's table has in-frame clones only and misses some. The repertoire has about 140,000 clones, 75% to 85% of them found once; the top ten carry less than 3%. Sequencing used peripheral blood. The sequence was obtained from a man aged 50 or older with acute or convalescent COVID-19. The rearrangement uses TRBV28 and TRBJ2-1, with D possibly TRBD2 on 6 matching bases. CDR3: CASSFGGFLKPVRDEQFF. The CDR3 coding sequence is TGTGCCAGCAGTTTCGGGGGATTCCTTAAGCCGGTCAGGGATGAGCAGTTCTTC.